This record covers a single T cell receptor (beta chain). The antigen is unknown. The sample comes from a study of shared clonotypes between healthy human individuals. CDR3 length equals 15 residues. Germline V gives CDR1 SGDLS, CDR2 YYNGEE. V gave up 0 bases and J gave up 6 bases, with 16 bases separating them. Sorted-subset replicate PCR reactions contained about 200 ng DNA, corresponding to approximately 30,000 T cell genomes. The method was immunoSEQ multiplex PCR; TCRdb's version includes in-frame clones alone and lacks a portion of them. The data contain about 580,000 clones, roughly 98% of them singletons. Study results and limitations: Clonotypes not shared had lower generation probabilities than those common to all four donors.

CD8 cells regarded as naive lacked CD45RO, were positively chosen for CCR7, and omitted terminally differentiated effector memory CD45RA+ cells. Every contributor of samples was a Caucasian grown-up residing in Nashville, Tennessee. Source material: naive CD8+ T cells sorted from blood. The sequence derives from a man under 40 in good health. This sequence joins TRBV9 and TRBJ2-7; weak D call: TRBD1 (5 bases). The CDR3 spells CASSVGGLPVPEQYF. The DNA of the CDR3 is TGTGCCAGCAGCGTAGGGGGCTTACCGGTTCCCGAGCAGTACTTC.